This T cell receptor beta chain was sequenced in a study of beta chain features in type 1 diabetes. The study, taken as a whole, reports: The VDJ junctions of type 1 diabetes patients carried fewer insertions and more deletions. Patients with Type 1 diabetes showed moderately but significantly shorter TCRB CDR3s in all four CD4+ subsets.

As to this clone: No antigen is known for it.

The whole isolated RNA underwent reverse transcription, so sequencing captured expressed TCRB transcripts. Sequenced by immunoSEQ multiplex PCR; TCRdb stores in-frame clones only, minus some. The sample has around 360,000 clones, 10% to 15% seen once. Germline CDR1 is KGHSH and CDR2 is LQKENI. V lost 3 bases, J lost 2 bases, and 7 bases lay in between. The CDR3 spans 13 residues. This clonotype was sampled from a woman aged 18-29 years with type 1 diabetes. The V gene is TRBV18, the J gene TRBJ2-5; TRBD1 is a possible D gene (6 bases). The sequenced material came from naive CD4+ T cells from blood. CDR3 bases: TGTGCCAGCTCACCCGGGACACAAGAGACCCAGTACTTC. It is translated as CASSPGTQETQYF.